The 4 T cell receptor beta chains given below trace back to one sample, sequenced in a study of blood T cell repertoires in COVID-19. Profiled with immunoSEQ multiplex PCR; TCRdb holds only in-frame clones, not every one. The sample has 360,000 or so clones, around nine tenths seen once. The sample taken for sequencing was PBMCs or T cells enriched from blood (not recorded which). All receptors derive from a woman in her 30s who had been exposed to COVID-19.

This chain connects TRBV7-9 to TRBJ1-2; tentatively, D is TRBD1 (6 bases). With 1 base removed from V and 0 bases from J, the gap between germline ends came to 15 bases. The CDR3 is made up of 17 amino acids. Germline CDR1 SEHNR, CDR2 FQNEAQ (reference sequence). The CDR3 nucleotides are TGTGCCAGCAGCTTAGAAGGTGCGGGGGCTGCTAACTATGGCTACACCTTC. Its translation: CASSLEGAGAANYGYTF.

This CDR3 is CASSLVSETQYF. The CDR3 DNA sequence: TGTGCCAGCAGCTTAGTTTCTGAGACCCAGTACTTC. The rearrangement uses TRBV7-9 and TRBJ2-5; no definite D call. V was trimmed by 1 base and J by 5 bases, leaving 5 bases between them. The CDR3 runs to 12 residues. Germline V gives CDR1 SEHNR, CDR2 FQNEAQ (reference sequence).

The chain couples TRBV6-5 to TRBJ1-1; D might be TRBD1 (6 bases). This CDR3 is built from 14 residues. Germline V gene data show CDR1 as MNHEY and CDR2 as SVGAGI. V was pared by 7 bases and J by 3 bases, with 15 bases between. The CDR3: CASTFTGLDTEAFF. As DNA, the CDR3 is TGTGCCAGCACCTTCACAGGGTTGGACACTGAAGCTTTCTTT.

The CDR3 DNA sequence: TGTGCCAGCTCACCTGACCTGACAGGGGCGGATGGCTACACCTTC. It is translated as CASSPDLTGADGYTF. The rearrangement joins TRBV18 to TRBJ1-2; 8 bases agree with TRBD1. Germline V lookup: CDR1 KGHSH, CDR2 LQKENI. The junction had 9 bases not matched to a gene; V was cut back by 3 bases and J by 6 bases. This CDR3 spans 15 amino acids.